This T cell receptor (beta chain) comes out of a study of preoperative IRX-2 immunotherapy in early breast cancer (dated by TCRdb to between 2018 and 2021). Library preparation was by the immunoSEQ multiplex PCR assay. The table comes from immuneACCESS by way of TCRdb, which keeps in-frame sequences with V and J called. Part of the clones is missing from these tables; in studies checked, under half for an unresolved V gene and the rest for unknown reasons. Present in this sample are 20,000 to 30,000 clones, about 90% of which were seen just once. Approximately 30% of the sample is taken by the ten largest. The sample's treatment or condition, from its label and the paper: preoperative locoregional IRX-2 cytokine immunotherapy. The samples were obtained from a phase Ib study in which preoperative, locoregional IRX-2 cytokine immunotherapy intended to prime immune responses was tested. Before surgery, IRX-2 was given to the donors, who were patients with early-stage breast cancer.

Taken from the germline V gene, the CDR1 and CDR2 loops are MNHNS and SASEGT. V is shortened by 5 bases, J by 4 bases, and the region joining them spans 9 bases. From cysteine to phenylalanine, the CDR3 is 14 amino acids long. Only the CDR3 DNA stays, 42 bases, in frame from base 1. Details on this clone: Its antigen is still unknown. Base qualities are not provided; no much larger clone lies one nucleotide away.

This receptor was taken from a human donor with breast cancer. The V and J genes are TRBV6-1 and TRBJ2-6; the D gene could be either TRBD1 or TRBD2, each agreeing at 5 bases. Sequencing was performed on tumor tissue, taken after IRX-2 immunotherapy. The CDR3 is CASSPGPGANVLTF. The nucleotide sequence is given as TGTGCCAGCAGTCCGGGACCCGGGGCCAACGTCCTGACTTTC.